The 3 T cell receptor beta chains below all came from one sample that was sequenced in a study of STAT3 mutations in large granular lymphocyte leukemia. Regarding the study as a whole: In T-cell large granular lymphocyte leukemia, about half of patients showed multiple immunodominant subclonotypes.

TCRdb's copy holds only in-frame clones and misses some; the assay was immunoSEQ multiplex PCR. Here the sample spans 2,000 to 3,000 clones, about 56% being singletons. These TCRs are of unknown antigen specificity. Sequences were obtained from peripheral blood mononuclear cells. These receptors originate from a man in his 60s with T-cell large granular lymphocyte leukemia. Some clones in this sample may be carry-over from other donors' samples.

The chain joins TRBV29-1 to TRBJ1-6; D is ambiguous. The CDR3 loop spans 13 amino acids. The V end was cut by 6 bases, the J end by 7 bases, with 13 bases between. CDR1 is SQVTM and CDR2 is ANQGSEA in the germline V gene. The CDR3: CSVETVVNSPLHF. The CDR3 nucleotides read TGCAGCGTCGAGACCGTGGTCAATTCACCCCTCCACTTT. Full variable domain (remainder filled in from reference TRBV29-1 and TRBJ1-6): SAVISQKPSRDICQRGTSLTIQCQVDSQVTMMFWYRQQPGQSLTLIATANQGSEATYESGFVIDKFPISRPNLTFSTLTVSNMSPEDSSIYLCSVETVVNSPLHFGNGTRLTVT.

By sample fraction, this clone is medium-sized. The V gene is TRBV13, the J gene TRBJ2-1, with a weak D call TRBD1 (6 bases). Germline CDR1 PRHDT, CDR2 FYEKMQ (reference sequence). This CDR3 has 16 residues. V gave up 5 bases and J gave up 0 bases, with 14 bases separating them. The CDR3 loop is CASSPPDSSSYNEQFF. The CDR3 coding sequence is TGTGCCAGCAGCCCCCCGGACAGTTCCTCCTACAATGAGCAGTTCTTC.

This clone was picked up one time. V gene TRBV23-1 combines with J gene TRBJ1-3; no definite D call. TRBV23-1 is designated an ORF whose function remains uncertain. This CDR3 has 11 amino acids. V shed 3 bases and J shed 6 bases, with 3 bases lying between them. The CDR3 region has the DNA TGCGCCAGCAGTCAGCAAAACACCATATATTTT. It yields the protein CASSQQNTIYF.